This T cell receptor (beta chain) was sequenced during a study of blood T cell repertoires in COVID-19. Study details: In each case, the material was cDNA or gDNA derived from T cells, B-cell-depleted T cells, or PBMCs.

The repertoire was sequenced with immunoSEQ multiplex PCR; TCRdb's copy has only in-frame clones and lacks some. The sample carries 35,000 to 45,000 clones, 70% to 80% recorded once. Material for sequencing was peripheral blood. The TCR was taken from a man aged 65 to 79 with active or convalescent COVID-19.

The chain's CDR3 is CASSYRPHGTATPTDTQYF. CDR3 bases: TGTGCCAGCAGCTATAGACCCCATGGGACAGCAACTCCCACAGATACGCAGTATTTT. The rearrangement links TRBV11-2 to TRBJ2-3; 7 bases fit TRBD1. The germline gives CDR1 SGHAT, CDR2 FQNNGV. There are 19 residues in the CDR3. V was pared by 4 bases and J by 2 bases, with 18 bases of the junction left unmatched.